This TCR beta chain appears in the sequencing data of a study of OX40 agonist ivuxolimab in advanced cancers. About the study: The dose of intravenous ivuxolimab that patients received every 2 weeks ranged from 0.01 to 10 mg/kg. Dose-escalation cases comprised hepatocellular carcinoma, melanoma, renal cell or head and neck cancer. General observations from the study: Averaging showed that CD8+ T cells had more expanded clones than CD4+ did. Normalized T-cell clonal expansion was also low in a subset of nonresponders.

The method was immunoSEQ multiplex PCR; TCRdb's version includes in-frame clones alone and lacks a portion of them. The table shows some 6,500 clones, with roughly 63% occurring only once. On this clone: Its antigen remains unidentified.

The CDR3 totals 11 residues. J gave up 6 bases and V 6 bases, and 2 bases lay outside the gene matches. Germline-derived CDR1 and CDR2 are SEHNR and FQNEAQ (reference sequence). V usage is TRBV7-9 and J usage is TRBJ2-7; 7 nucleotides align to TRBD1. Sequences were derived from CD4+ or CD8+ T cells sorted from blood, sampled in a trial of the OX40 agonist ivuxolimab. The sequence was obtained from an adult with an advanced solid tumor such as melanoma, head and neck, liver or kidney cancer. The chain's CDR3 is CASRGQIEQYF. The CDR3 nucleotides read TGTGCCAGCAGGGGACAGATCGAGCAGTACTTC.